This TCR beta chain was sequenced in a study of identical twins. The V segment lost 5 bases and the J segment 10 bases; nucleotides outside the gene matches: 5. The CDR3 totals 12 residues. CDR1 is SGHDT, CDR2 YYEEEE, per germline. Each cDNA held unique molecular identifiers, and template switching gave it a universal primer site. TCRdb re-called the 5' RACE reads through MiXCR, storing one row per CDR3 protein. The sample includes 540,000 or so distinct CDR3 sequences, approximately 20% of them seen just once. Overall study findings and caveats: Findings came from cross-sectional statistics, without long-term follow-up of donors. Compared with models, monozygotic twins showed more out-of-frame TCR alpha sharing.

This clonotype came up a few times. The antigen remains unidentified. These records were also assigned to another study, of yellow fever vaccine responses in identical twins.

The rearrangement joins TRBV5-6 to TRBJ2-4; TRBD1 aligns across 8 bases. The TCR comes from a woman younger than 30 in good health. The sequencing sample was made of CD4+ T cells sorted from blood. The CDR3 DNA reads TGTGCCAGCAGTAAGGACAGGGCGATTCAGTACTTC. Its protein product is CASSKDRAIQYF. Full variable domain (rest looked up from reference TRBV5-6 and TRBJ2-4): DAGVTQSPTHLIKTRGQQVTLRCSPKSGHDTVSWYQQALGQGPQFIFQYYEEEERQRGNFPDRFSGHQFPNYSSELNVNALLLGDSALYLCASSKDRAIQYFGAGTRLSVL.